The 11 T cell receptor beta chains given below trace back to one sample, sequenced in a study of blood T cell repertoires in COVID-19. Here immunoSEQ multiplex PCR was the method, and the copy in TCRdb shows in-frame clones only, minus some. This sample has 350,000 to 450,000 clones, with more than 75% found just once. Sequencing used peripheral blood. Receptor source: a woman aged 60-75 years with COVID-19, enrolled during active disease.

The chain recombines TRBV7-6 with TRBJ1-6; 9 nucleotides line up with TRBD1. J was trimmed by 7 bases and V by 7 bases; bases with no gene match: 8. The CDR3 runs to 15 residues. Germline CDR1 reads SGHVS; CDR2 reads FNYEAQ. The DNA of the CDR3 is TGTGCCAGCACCTTGGACAGGGGATGGAATTCACCCCTCCACTTT. Its translation: CASTLDRGWNSPLHF.

V is TRBV15 and J is TRBJ2-1; D is unresolved. The CDR3 runs to 14 residues. Trimming left V 0 bases short and J 7 bases short, with 10 bases between. Germline CDR1 LNHNV, CDR2 YYDKDF (reference sequence). DNA of the CDR3: TGTGCCACCAGCAGAGATCAGGTGAGAAATGAGCAGTTCTTC. Its translation is CATSRDQVRNEQFF.

The V and J genes are TRBV6-5 and TRBJ2-1; a possible D gene is TRBD1 (6 bases). This CDR3 comprises 14 residues. Germline lookup yields CDR1 MNHEY and CDR2 SVGAGI. V was clipped by 0 bases and J by 10 bases, with 13 bases between them. The CDR3 loop is CASSYSRTALEQFF. The CDR3 DNA follows: TGTGCCAGCAGTTACTCCCGGACAGCTCTAGAGCAGTTCTTC.

V is TRBV6-5 and J is TRBJ1-2; 7 bases are shared with TRBD1. V trimming: 6 bases; J trimming: 8 bases; junction bases outside the gene matches: 6. The CDR3 is 12 amino acids. Germline loops: CDR1 MNHEY, CDR2 SVGAGI. The CDR3 nucleotides are TGTGCCAGCAGAACAGGGGTCCGCGGCTACACCTTC. Protein sequence: CASRTGVRGYTF.

This chain joins TRBV6-5 and TRBJ1-1; D is uncertain. Germline values: CDR1 MNHEY, CDR2 SVGAGI. The CDR3 length is 13 residues. V lost 6 bases to trimming and J lost 3 bases, with 11 bases between them. CDR3 coding DNA: TGTGCCAGCAGCAACTCAGCGGACACTGAAGCTTTCTTT. The encoded protein is CASSNSADTEAFF.

V usage is TRBV12-3 or TRBV12-4 and J usage is TRBJ1-5; TRBD1 might be the D (5 bases). The CDR3 totals 13 residues. Trimming took 4 bases from V and 6 from J, leaving 10 bases between them. The CDR3 nucleotides read TGTGCCAGCAGTTCAGGCGGGGGTCAGCCCCAGCATTTT. Its translation is CASSSGGGQPQHF.

The genes are TRBV3-1 (or the pseudogene TRBV3-2) and TRBJ1-1, with 11 bases matching TRBD1. CDR1 LGHDT and CDR2 YNNKEL come from the germline V gene (reference sequence). Trimming took 4 bases from V and 1 from J; bases not matched to a gene: 8. CDR3 size: 17 residues. The CDR3 DNA follows: TGTGCCAGCAGCCCTGGGGACAGGGGGAAAACGAACACTGAAGCTTTCTTT. Its protein product is CASSPGDRGKTNTEAFF.

Comment on this clone: The same CDR3 also results from other DNA sequences found in this sample. The chain combines TRBV10-3 with TRBJ1-1; D perhaps matches TRBD1 (5 bases). The germline V gene has CDR1 ENHRY and CDR2 SYGVKD. The CDR3 spans 14 residues. Trimming cost V 0 bases and J 2 bases, with 7 bases left between them. The CDR3 nucleotides are TGTGCCATCAGTGAGTCGGGGGGAAACACTGAAGCTTTCTTT. Its protein is CAISESGGNTEAFF.

The CDR3 sequence is CASGASSGGFGYTF. CDR3 coding DNA: TGTGCTAGTGGTGCCTCATCAGGGGGCTTTGGCTACACCTTC. The rearrangement uses TRBV12-5 and TRBJ1-2, with 8 bases aligning to TRBD1. CDR1 and CDR2 (germline): LGHNT, FRNRAP. The V and J ends lost 5 bases and 7 bases, in that order; junction bases with no gene match: 9. The CDR3 is made up of 14 amino acids. The full variable domain, in which reference TRBV12-5 and TRBJ1-2 provide the parts outside the CDR3, is DARVTQTPRHKVTEMGQEVTMRCQPILGHNTVFWYRQTMMQGLELLAYFRNRAPLDDSGMPKDRFSAEMPDATLATLKIQPSEPRDSAVYFCASGASSGGFGYTFGSGTRLTVV.

The table lists this clone with a count of one. The rearrangement uses TRBV30 and TRBJ2-1; D is perhaps TRBD1 (7 bases). V was cut by 1 base and J by 2 bases, with 12 bases left in between. Germline CDR1 GTSNPN, CDR2 SVGIG (reference sequence). The CDR3 spans 15 residues. The CDR3 reads CAWSGGGGAYNEQFF. In DNA, the CDR3 is TGTGCCTGGAGTGGAGGAGGGGGCGCCTACAATGAGCAGTTCTTC. Full variable domain (missing parts from reference TRBV30 and TRBJ2-1): SQTIHQWPATLVQPVGSPLSLECTVEGTSNPNLYWYRQAAGRGLQLLFYSVGIGQISSEVPQNLSASRPQDRQFILSSKKLLLSDSGFYLCAWSGGGGAYNEQFFGPGTRLTVL.

This chain links TRBV27 with TRBJ2-2; tentative D call: TRBD2 (6 bases). V lost 6 bases, J lost 5 bases, and 13 bases lay in between. CDR1 is MNHEY and CDR2 is SMNVEV in the germline V gene (reference sequence). The CDR3 covers 14 residues. CDR3 bases: TGTGCCAGCAGGGGGACTCTCCTAACCGGGGAGCTGTTTTTT. As protein: CASRGTLLTGELFF.